The 30 T cell receptor beta chains below were found in one sample sequenced in a study of shared clonotypes between healthy human individuals. It was CD45RO-negative cells, positively selected for CCR7, that made up naive CD8 cells, with terminally differentiated effector memory CD45RA+ cells excluded. This table comes from immunoSEQ multiplex PCR, and its TCRdb copy is limited to in-frame clones, with some not included. The sample shows around 2,000,000 clones, more than 85% of them seen only once. Material: naive CD8+ T cells from PBMCs. These receptor sequences come from a man younger than 35 in good health. Some clones in this sample may be carry-over from other donors' samples.

Details on this clone: At one end the junction does not follow the germline gene, possibly because of a read error. This chain joins TRBV27 and TRBJ2-3; D unresolved. The CDR3 extends over 14 amino acids. The germline V gene encodes CDR1 MNHEY and CDR2 SMNVEV (reference sequence). CDR3 bases: TGTGCCAGCAGGACCCTCGGCGACACAAATACGCAGTATTTT. Encoded protein: CASRTLGDTNTQYF.

V gene TRBV9 combines with J gene TRBJ2-7; the D is unclear. Deletions cut 0 bases from V and 4 bases from J, with 11 bases between. Germline CDR1 and CDR2: SGDLS and YYNGEE. The CDR3 totals 14 residues. The CDR3 DNA sequence: TGTGCCAGCAGCGTAGAAGTCTGGTCATACGAGCAGTACTTC. Its translation: CASSVEVWSYEQYF. Full variable domain (rest looked up from reference TRBV9 and TRBJ2-7): DSGVTQTPKHLITATGQRVTLRCSPRSGDLSVYWYQQSLDQGLQFLIQYYNGEERAKGNILERFSAQQFPDLHSELNLSSLELGDSALYFCASSVEVWSYEQYFGPGTRLTVT.

The V and J genes are TRBV27 and TRBJ2-6; the match to TRBD1 covers 8 bases. CDR1 and CDR2 from the germline V gene are MNHEY and SMNVEV (reference sequence). After removal of 4 bases from V and 0 bases from J, the junction contained 5 bases not matched to a gene. The CDR3 has 17 residues. The chain's CDR3 is CASSYQGAYSGANVLTF. The CDR3, as DNA: TGTGCCAGCAGTTATCAGGGGGCCTACTCTGGGGCCAACGTCCTGACTTTC.

With respect to this clone: This sample includes further DNA sequences coding for the same CDR3. This chain uses TRBV29-1 with TRBJ1-1; D gene unclear. The germline V gene encodes CDR1 SQVTM and CDR2 ANQGSEA. There are 13 residues in the CDR3. The V end was cut by 3 bases, the J end by 0 bases, with 8 bases between. The CDR3 sequence is CSVEGGLNTEAFF. DNA of the CDR3: TGCAGCGTTGAGGGCGGTTTGAACACTGAAGCTTTCTTT.

J is TRBJ2-4 and V is TRBV11-2; 9 bases line up with TRBD1. Germline V gives CDR1 SGHAT, CDR2 FQNNGV. V gave up 4 bases and J gave up 0 bases; unmatched junction bases: 1. The CDR3 is 15 amino acids. The chain's CDR3 is CASSWTGVAKNIQYF. CDR3 in DNA: TGTGCCAGCAGCTGGACAGGGGTAGCCAAAAACATTCAGTACTTC.

The chain links TRBV2 to TRBJ2-7, with D perhaps being TRBD1 or TRBD2 (5 bases each). Germline values: CDR1 SNHLY, CDR2 FYNNEI. V shed 6 bases and J shed 3 bases, with 12 bases lying between them. The CDR3 loop spans 13 amino acids. CDR3 sequence reads: CASRPRGDYEQYF. As DNA, the CDR3 is TGTGCCAGCAGACCCCGGGGCGACTACGAGCAGTACTTC.

The V gene is TRBV10-1, the J gene TRBJ2-3; no clear D. CDR1 and CDR2 from the germline V gene are WNHNN and SYGVQD (reference sequence). CDR3 size: 15 residues. The ends were cut back, 0 bases at V and 4 bases at J, with 11 bases in the middle. CDR3 residues: CASSESSGHPDTQYF. CDR3 nucleotide sequence: TGCGCCAGCAGTGAGTCGTCAGGCCATCCAGATACGCAGTATTTT.

V and J are TRBV2 and TRBJ2-1, with TRBD1 matching over 8 bases. With 6 bases clipped from V and 2 bases from J, the junction kept 3 bases outside the gene matches. Germline CDR1 reads SNHLY; CDR2 reads FYNNEI. The CDR3 runs to 14 residues. The CDR3 DNA reads TGTGCCAGCAGCCAGGGACAGGCCTACAATGAGCAGTTCTTC. It translates to CASSQGQAYNEQFF.

V usage is TRBV27 and J usage is TRBJ2-5, with 7 bases fitting TRBD2. V trimming: 4 bases; J trimming: 5 bases; junction bases outside the gene matches: 13. The germline CDR1 and CDR2 sequences are MNHEY and SMNVEV (reference sequence). The CDR3 has 16 amino acids. The CDR3 DNA reads TGTGCCAGCAGTTCACGGGTAGCGGGTCCCCGCGAGACCCAGTACTTC. Encoded protein: CASSSRVAGPRETQYF.

J is TRBJ2-7 and V is TRBV27, with D perhaps given as TRBD1 or TRBD2 (5 bases each). Germline CDR1 MNHEY, CDR2 SMNVEV (reference sequence). V was trimmed by 5 bases and J by 5 bases, leaving 16 bases between them. This CDR3 spans 14 amino acids. This chain's CDR3 is CASSPRTGPHEQYF. In nucleotides, the CDR3 is TGTGCCAGCAGTCCAAGAACGGGGCCCCACGAGCAGTACTTC.

The chain joins TRBV13 to TRBJ2-1; D gene ambiguous. V was shortened by 3 bases and J by 9 bases, with 18 bases between the two germline ends. The CDR3 covers 15 residues. Germline assignment: CDR1 PRHDT and CDR2 FYEKMQ (reference sequence). The CDR3 DNA sequence: TGTGCCAGCAGCTTCTTGGCCCTAGGGTTGGGTGAGCAGTTCTTC. This translates into CASSFLALGLGEQFF.

V usage is TRBV7-9 and J usage is TRBJ2-7; the D call may be TRBD1 or TRBD2 (5 bases each). The V gene's germline CDR1 is SEHNR and CDR2 FQNEAQ (reference sequence). V was shortened by 5 bases and J by 5 bases, with 22 bases between the two germline ends. This CDR3 is built from 16 residues. CDR3 coding DNA: TGTGCCAGCAGCCAAGTGACCCGGGACCCCCGGGACGAGCAGTACTTC. Translation gives CASSQVTRDPRDEQYF.

About this clone: The sample carries other DNA sequences with the same CDR3. The J gene is TRBJ2-5, the V gene TRBV7-2, with D tentatively TRBD1 (5 bases). Germline V gene data show CDR1 as SGHTA and CDR2 as FQGNSA. The CDR3 sequence is 12 residues long. Trimming removed 4 bases from V and 3 bases from J, with 6 bases in between. CDR3 sequence: CASSSREETQYF. The CDR3 nucleotides read TGTGCCAGCAGCTCCAGGGAAGAGACCCAGTACTTC.

Only one count was recorded for this clone. The rearrangement joins TRBV5-1 to TRBJ2-1; 8 bases agree with TRBD1. CDR1 and CDR2 (germline): SGHRS, YFSETQ. Germline trimming cut 1 base from V and 6 bases from J; bases unmatched to any gene: 6. The CDR3 covers 15 residues. CDR3 in amino acids: CASSLRQGLTNEQFF. The DNA of the CDR3 is TGCGCCAGCAGCTTGAGACAGGGGTTGACCAATGAGCAGTTCTTC.

The gene calls are TRBV21-1 and TRBJ2-5; TRBD2 is taken as the D call from the table, unchecked against the DNA. TRBV21-1 is classified as a pseudogene. This CDR3 contains 16 residues. The DNA of the CDR3 is TGTGCCAGCAGACCCCCGCGGGCTCCATTTTTACTACTGCAGTACTTC. It codes for CASRPPRAPFLLLQYF.

The chain joins TRBV27 to TRBJ2-7, with D tentatively TRBD2 (6 bases). The CDR3 contains 14 residues. Deletions cut 2 bases from V and 4 bases from J, with 12 bases between. Per the germline V gene, CDR1 is MNHEY and CDR2 is SMNVEV (reference sequence). This chain's CDR3 is CASSLKGTGYEQYF. CDR3 sequence (DNA): TGTGCCAGCAGTTTAAAGGGGACTGGGTACGAGCAGTACTTC.

The chain links TRBV29-1 to TRBJ1-2; TRBD1 might be the D (6 bases). The V and J ends lost 2 bases and 4 bases respectively, with 20 bases between them. Germline CDR1 reads SQVTM; CDR2 reads ANQGSEA. The CDR3 loop spans 16 amino acids. The CDR3 DNA follows: TGCAGCGTTGAATCGGGTCCTCGGGGGACATCCTATGGCTACACCTTC. Protein product: CSVESGPRGTSYGYTF.

This rearrangement joins TRBV5-4 to TRBJ1-1; no clear D gene. The germline V and J ends were trimmed by 4 bases and 1 base, with 11 bases remaining between them. The V gene's germline CDR1 is SGHNT and CDR2 YYREEE (reference sequence). The CDR3 runs 14 residues. CDR3 residues: CASSRERSNTEAFF. The CDR3 region has the DNA TGTGCCAGCAGCCGGGAGAGGTCGAACACTGAAGCTTTCTTT.

The chain links TRBV12-5 to TRBJ2-5, with TRBD2 matching over 8 bases. Trimming took 5 bases from V and 5 from J; bases not matched to a gene: 10. The CDR3 consists of 15 residues. The germline V gene has CDR1 LGHNT and CDR2 FRNRAP. CDR3 in DNA: TGTGCTAGTGGTGCGGGACTAGGGGTTCGGGAGACCCAGTACTTC. This sequence encodes CASGAGLGVRETQYF.

The gene calls are TRBV9 and TRBJ1-2; 7 positions agree with TRBD1. CDR1 and CDR2 from the germline V gene are SGDLS and YYNGEE. J gave up 6 bases and V 4 bases, and 12 bases lay outside the gene matches. The CDR3 is 15 residues long. In nucleotides, the CDR3 is TGTGCCAGCAGCCCCTTGGACAGGTCCTTTCATGGCTACACCTTC. It encodes CASSPLDRSFHGYTF.

This clone was found once. The chain couples TRBV6-5 to TRBJ1-2; TRBD1 aligns across 8 bases. Per the germline V gene, CDR1 is MNHEY and CDR2 is SVGAGI. The CDR3 has 13 amino acids. V lost 5 bases, J lost 5 bases, and 4 bases stayed unmatched. In DNA, the CDR3 is TGTGCCAGCAGTACGGGACAGGAGTATGGCTACACCTTC. Translation: CASSTGQEYGYTF.

The J gene is TRBJ2-3, the V gene TRBV11-2, with 7 bases matching TRBD1. Trimming removed 2 bases from V and 12 bases from J; junction bases left unmatched: 5. Germline loops: CDR1 SGHAT, CDR2 FQNNGV. This CDR3 has 12 residues. This CDR3 is CASSLRDSRQYF. CDR3 DNA: TGTGCCAGCAGCTTACGGGACAGCCGTCAGTATTTT.

The chain has TRBV9 and TRBJ2-7, with D unresolved. The ends were cut back, 4 bases at V and 0 bases at J, with 11 bases in the middle. The CDR3 is made up of 14 amino acids. Germline lookup yields CDR1 SGDLS and CDR2 YYNGEE. The CDR3 protein is CASSPYQSSYEQYF. CDR3 bases: TGTGCCAGCAGCCCTTACCAGTCCTCCTACGAGCAGTACTTC.

V gene TRBV10-2 combines with J gene TRBJ2-3; 14 bases map to TRBD2. Germline V gene data show CDR1 as WSHSY and CDR2 as SAAADI. The CDR3 runs to 17 residues. Unmatched junction bases numbered 6, after V lost 6 bases and J lost 1 base. The CDR3 sequence: CASRGLAGVQRTDTQYF. CDR3 nucleotide sequence: TGCGCCAGCAGGGGACTAGCGGGAGTCCAACGCACAGATACGCAGTATTTT.

The chain links TRBV28 to TRBJ1-4; possibly TRBD1 for D (6 bases). The germline V and J ends were trimmed by 2 bases and 6 bases, with 16 bases remaining between them. The CDR3 loop spans 16 amino acids. The germline CDR1 and CDR2 sequences are MDHEN and SYDVKM. CDR3 nucleotides: TGTGCCAGCAGTTTAATTAGCGGGACAATGTATGAAAAACTGTTTTTT. Translating gives CASSLISGTMYEKLFF.

The DNA for the CDR3 is TGTGCCAGCAGCGGTGGAGGGGGCCCCGCAGGTGGCTACACCTTC. This translates into CASSGGGGPAGGYTF. The chain couples TRBV9 to TRBJ1-2; 7 bases map to TRBD1. The CDR3 covers 15 residues. The V gene end was trimmed by 3 bases and the J gene end by 7 bases; junction bases not matched to a gene: 12. The germline V gene encodes CDR1 SGDLS and CDR2 YYNGEE.

V gene TRBV15 combines with J gene TRBJ1-3, with D uncertain. V was trimmed by 5 bases and J by 7 bases, leaving 18 bases between them. The germline V gene encodes CDR1 LNHNV and CDR2 YYDKDF (reference sequence). The CDR3 is 15 amino acids. The chain's CDR3 is CATSRARGPRNTIYF. DNA of the CDR3: TGTGCCACCAGCCGAGCCCGGGGTCCCCGGAACACCATATATTTT.

J is TRBJ2-5 and V is TRBV6-5; TRBD2 aligns across 7 bases. The CDR3 length is 15 residues. Germline loops: CDR1 MNHEY, CDR2 SVGAGI. The trim removed 3 bases at V and 5 bases at J, leaving 9 bases unmatched. This chain's CDR3 is CASSYREGLRETQYF. DNA for the CDR3: TGTGCCAGCAGTTATAGGGAGGGCCTAAGGGAGACCCAGTACTTC.

Of note for this clone: Other DNA sequences in this specimen translate into the identical CDR3. The CDR3 DNA reads as TGTGCCAGCAGCCCTCGATACAATGAGCAGTTCTTC. Its translation is CASSPRYNEQFF. The V and J genes are TRBV7-9 and TRBJ2-1; D is uncertain. The CDR3 runs to 12 residues. The V and J ends lost 5 bases and 4 bases respectively, with 6 bases between them. Germline V gene data show CDR1 as SEHNR and CDR2 as FQNEAQ (reference sequence). Together with reference TRBV7-9 and TRBJ2-1, the CDR3 gives the full variable domain: DTGVSQNPRHKITKRGQNVTFRCDPISEHNRLYWYRQTLGQGPEFLTYFQNEAQLEKSRLLSDRFSAERPKGSFSTLEIQRTEQGDSAMYLCASSPRYNEQFFGPGTRLTVL.

The chain links TRBV19 to TRBJ2-5; 8 bases fit TRBD2. The germline V gene encodes CDR1 LNHDA and CDR2 SQIVND (reference sequence). CDR3 size: 16 residues. Trimming cost V 7 bases and J 3 bases; bases outside gene matches: 13. CDR3 in amino acids: CASTPKGGTREETQYF. The DNA of the CDR3 is TGTGCCAGTACGCCAAAAGGGGGGACTAGGGAAGAGACCCAGTACTTC.